This T cell receptor (beta chain) came from a study of blood T cell repertoires in COVID-19. The wider study: Sites across the United States, Italy and Spain contributed samples from acute and convalescent COVID-19.

Germline-derived CDR1 and CDR2 are LGHDT and YNNKEL (reference sequence). Trimming took 3 bases from V and 6 from J; bases not matched to a gene: 8. This CDR3 is 15 amino acids long. Method: immunoSEQ multiplex PCR; TCRdb's copy keeps in-frame clones and lacks some. The sample has around 240,000 clones, around 83% seen once. Sequenced material: peripheral blood. The sequence was collected from a woman between 45 and 65 years old with acute or convalescent COVID-19. The chain employs TRBV3-1 (or the pseudogene TRBV3-2) and TRBJ1-2, with 9 bases aligning to TRBD1. The CDR3 is CASSHSGTGNHGYTF. CDR3 DNA: TGTGCCAGCAGCCACTCCGGGACAGGGAATCATGGCTACACCTTC.